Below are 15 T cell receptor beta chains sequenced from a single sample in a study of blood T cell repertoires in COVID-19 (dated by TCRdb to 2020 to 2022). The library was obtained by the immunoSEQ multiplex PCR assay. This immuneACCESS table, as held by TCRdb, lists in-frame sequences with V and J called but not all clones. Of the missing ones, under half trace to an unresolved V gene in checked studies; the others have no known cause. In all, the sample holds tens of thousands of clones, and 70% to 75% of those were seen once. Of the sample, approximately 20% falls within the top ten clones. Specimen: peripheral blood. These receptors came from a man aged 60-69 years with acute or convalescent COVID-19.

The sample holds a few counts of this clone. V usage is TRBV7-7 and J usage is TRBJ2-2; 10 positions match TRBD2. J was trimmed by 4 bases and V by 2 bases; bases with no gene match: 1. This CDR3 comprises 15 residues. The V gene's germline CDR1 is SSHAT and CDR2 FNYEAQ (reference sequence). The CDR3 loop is CASSLSGGGTGELFF. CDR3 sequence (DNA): TGTGCCAGCAGCTTAAGCGGGGGGGGCACCGGGGAGCTGTTTTTT.

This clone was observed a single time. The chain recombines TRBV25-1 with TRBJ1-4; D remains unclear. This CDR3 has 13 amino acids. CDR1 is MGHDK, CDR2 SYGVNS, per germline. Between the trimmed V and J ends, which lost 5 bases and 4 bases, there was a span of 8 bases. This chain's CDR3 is CASSRVSNEKLFF. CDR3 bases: TGTGCCAGCAGTCGGGTGAGTAATGAAAAACTGTTTTTT.

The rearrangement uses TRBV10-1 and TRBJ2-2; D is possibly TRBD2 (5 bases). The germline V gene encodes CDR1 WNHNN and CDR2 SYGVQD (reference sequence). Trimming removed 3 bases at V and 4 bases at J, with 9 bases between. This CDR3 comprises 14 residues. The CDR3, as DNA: TGCGCCAGCAGTGAAGGGAGCCCCACCGGGGAGCTGTTTTTT. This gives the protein CASSEGSPTGELFF.

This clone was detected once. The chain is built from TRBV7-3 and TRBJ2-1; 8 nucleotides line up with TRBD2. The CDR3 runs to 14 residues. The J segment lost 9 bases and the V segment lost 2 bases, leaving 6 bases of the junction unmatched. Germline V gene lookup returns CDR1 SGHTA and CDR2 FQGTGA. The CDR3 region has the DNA TGTGCCAGCAGCTTACAAGCGGGGGATGGTGAGCAGTTCTTC. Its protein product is CASSLQAGDGEQFF.

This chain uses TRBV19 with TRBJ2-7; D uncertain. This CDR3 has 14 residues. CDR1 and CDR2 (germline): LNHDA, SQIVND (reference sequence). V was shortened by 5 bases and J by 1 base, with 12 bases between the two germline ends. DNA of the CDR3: TGTGCCAGTAGTCGGAATACAGATTCCTACGAGCAGTACGTC. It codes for CASSRNTDSYEQYV.

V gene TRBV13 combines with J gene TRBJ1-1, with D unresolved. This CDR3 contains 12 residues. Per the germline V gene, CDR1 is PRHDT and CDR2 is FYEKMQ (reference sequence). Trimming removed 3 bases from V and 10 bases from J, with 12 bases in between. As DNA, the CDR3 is TGTGCCAGCAGCTTCAGACTGTCCCCAGCTTTCTTT. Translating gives CASSFRLSPAFF.

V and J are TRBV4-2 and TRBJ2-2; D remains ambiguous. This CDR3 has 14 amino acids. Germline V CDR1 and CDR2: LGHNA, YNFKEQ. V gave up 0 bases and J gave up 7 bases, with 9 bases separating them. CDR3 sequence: CASSQDSVSGELFF. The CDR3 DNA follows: TGTGCCAGCAGCCAAGACTCCGTTAGCGGGGAGCTGTTTTTT.

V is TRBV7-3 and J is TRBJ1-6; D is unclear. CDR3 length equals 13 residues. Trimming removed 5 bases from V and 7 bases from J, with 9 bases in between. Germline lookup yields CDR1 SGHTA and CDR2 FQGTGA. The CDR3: CASSTYRNSPLHF. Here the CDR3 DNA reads TGTGCCAGCAGCACCTACAGAAATTCACCCCTCCACTTT.

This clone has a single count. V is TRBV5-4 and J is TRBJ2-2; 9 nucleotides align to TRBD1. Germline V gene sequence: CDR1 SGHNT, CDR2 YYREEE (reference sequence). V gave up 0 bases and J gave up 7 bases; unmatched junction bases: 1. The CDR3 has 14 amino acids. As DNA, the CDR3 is TGTGCCAGCAGCTTGGACAGGGGGCGCGGGGAGCTGTTTTTT. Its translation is CASSLDRGRGELFF. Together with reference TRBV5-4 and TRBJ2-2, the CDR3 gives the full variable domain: ETGVTQSPTHLIKTRGQQVTLRCSSQSGHNTVSWYQQALGQGPQFIFQYYREEENGRGNFPPRFSGLQFPNYSSELNVNALELDDSALYLCASSLDRGRGELFFGEGSRLTVL.

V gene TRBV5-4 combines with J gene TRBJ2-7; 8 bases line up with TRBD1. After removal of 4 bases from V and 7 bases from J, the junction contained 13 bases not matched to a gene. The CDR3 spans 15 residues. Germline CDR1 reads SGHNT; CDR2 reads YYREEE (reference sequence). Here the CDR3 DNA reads TGTGCCAGCAGCATTCAACAGGGGGGTTTAGAAGAGCAGTACTTC. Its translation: CASSIQQGGLEEQYF.

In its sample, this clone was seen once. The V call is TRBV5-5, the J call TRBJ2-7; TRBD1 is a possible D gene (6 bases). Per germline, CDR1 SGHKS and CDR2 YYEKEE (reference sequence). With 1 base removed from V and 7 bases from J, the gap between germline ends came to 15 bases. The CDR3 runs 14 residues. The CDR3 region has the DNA TGTGCCAGCAGCTTGTCCCCTGGGGGCACGGAGCAGTACTTC. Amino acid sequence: CASSLSPGGTEQYF.

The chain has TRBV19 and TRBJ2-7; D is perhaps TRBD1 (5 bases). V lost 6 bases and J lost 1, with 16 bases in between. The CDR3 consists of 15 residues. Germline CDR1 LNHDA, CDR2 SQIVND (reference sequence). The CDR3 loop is CASRLEDIGSYEQYF. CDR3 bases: TGTGCCAGTAGACTCGAGGACATCGGGTCCTACGAGCAGTACTTC. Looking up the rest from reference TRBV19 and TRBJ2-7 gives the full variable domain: DGGITQSPKYLFRKEGQNVTLSCEQNLNHDAMYWYRQDPGQGLRLIYYSQIVNDFQKGDIAEGYSVSREKKESFPLTVTSAQKNPTAFYLCASRLEDIGSYEQYFGPGTRLTVT.

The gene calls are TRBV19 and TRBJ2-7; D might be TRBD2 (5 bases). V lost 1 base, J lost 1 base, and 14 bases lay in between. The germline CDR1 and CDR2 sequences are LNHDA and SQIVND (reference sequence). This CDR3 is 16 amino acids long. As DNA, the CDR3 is TGTGCCAGTAGTATAGGTGGGGAGCCTCTATCCTACGAGCAGTACTTC. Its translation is CASSIGGEPLSYEQYF.

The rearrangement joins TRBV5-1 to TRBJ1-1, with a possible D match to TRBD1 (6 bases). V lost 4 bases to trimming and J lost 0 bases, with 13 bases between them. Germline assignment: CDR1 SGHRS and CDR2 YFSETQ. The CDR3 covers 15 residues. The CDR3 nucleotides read TGCGCCAGCAGCAAGGGACACCCCATGAACACTGAAGCTTTCTTT. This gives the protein CASSKGHPMNTEAFF.

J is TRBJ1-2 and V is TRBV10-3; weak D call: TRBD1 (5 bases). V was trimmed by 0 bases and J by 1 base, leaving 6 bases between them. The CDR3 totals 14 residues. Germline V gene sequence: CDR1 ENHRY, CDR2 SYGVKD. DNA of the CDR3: TGTGCCATCAGTGAGTCACAGGTTAACTATGGCTACACCTTC. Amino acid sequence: CAISESQVNYGYTF.